This record covers a single T cell receptor beta chain. This sample was included in a study of OX40 agonist ivuxolimab in advanced cancers. Background on the study: Every 2 weeks, ivuxolimab was infused into the patients intravenously at between 0.01 and 10 mg/kg.

The data were produced by immunoSEQ multiplex PCR, yet TCRdb's version contains in-frame clones alone and is incomplete. The repertoire holds about 59,000 clones, with over 70% as singletons. V lost 5 bases to trimming and J lost 11 bases, with 13 bases between them. CDR3 length: 11 residues. Germline V gene sequence: CDR1 MDHEN, CDR2 SYDVKM. The receptor comes from an adult with an advanced solid tumor such as melanoma, head and neck, liver or kidney cancer. The material was CD4+ or CD8+ T cells sorted from blood, obtained in a trial of the OX40 agonist ivuxolimab. V and J are TRBV28 and TRBJ2-7; D is unresolved. The chain's CDR3 is CASSQATREYF. In nucleotides, the CDR3 is TGTGCCAGCAGTCAAGCCACACGCGAGTACTTC.